This is a list of T cell receptor beta chains from one sample in a study. TCRdb reprocessed the RT-PCR reads with MiXCR, giving one entry per CDR3 protein. The sample holds fewer than 800,000 distinct CDR3 sequences; 12% to 15% are singletons and the top ten take just over 3.5%. The sample comprised memory CD4+ T cells from blood. The receptors stem from a female donor in good health, serving as a healthy control. The CDR3 runs from the conserved cysteine through the conserved F or W. Fields, in order: CDR3 protein, CDR3 DNA, D gene, V gene, clone size, J gene. The D gene is left open where the match is weak. The size of a clone is reported for some rows only, either as once, few or many, or as a class for expanded clones.

CDR3aa: CASSLDRGSGANVLTF
CDR3nt: TGTGCCAGCAGCCTGGACAGGGGCTCTGGGGCCAACGTCCTGACTTTC
d_gene: TRBD1
v_gene: TRBV12-3/TRBV12-4
abundance: few
j_gene: TRBJ2-6

CDR3aa: CSGGQGRYEQYF
CDR3nt: TGCAGCGGGGGACAGGGTCGGTACGAGCAGTACTTC
d_gene: TRBD1
v_gene: TRBV29-1
abundance: many
j_gene: TRBJ2-7

CDR3aa: CASSQDFIQGSAFF
CDR3nt: TGCGCCAGCAGCCAAGATTTTATACAGGGGAGCGCTTTCTTT
d_gene: TRBD1
v_gene: TRBV4-3
abundance: many
j_gene: TRBJ1-1

CDR3aa: CASSLGSWGGELFF
CDR3nt: TGTGCCAGCAGCTTAGGCTCATGGGGAGGGGAGCTGTTTTTT
d_gene: .
v_gene: TRBV7-6
abundance: .
j_gene: TRBJ2-2

CDR3aa: CSVIQGRNYGYTF
CDR3nt: TGCAGCGTGATACAGGGACGTAACTATGGCTACACCTTC
d_gene: .
v_gene: TRBV29-1
abundance: many
j_gene: TRBJ1-2

CDR3aa: CSVEEPSWDEQFF
CDR3nt: TGCAGCGTTGAAGAACCTAGCTGGGATGAGCAGTTCTTC
d_gene: .
v_gene: TRBV29-1
abundance: many
j_gene: TRBJ2-1

CDR3aa: CSAVRGLNYGYTF
CDR3nt: TGCAGTGCTGTCAGGGGGCTAAACTATGGCTACACCTTC
d_gene: TRBD1
v_gene: TRBV20-1
abundance: few
j_gene: TRBJ1-2

CDR3aa: CATQAAGQLGDTQYF
CDR3nt: TGTGCCACCCAGGCGGCGGGACAACTGGGAGATACGCAGTATTTT
d_gene: .
v_gene: TRBV5-6
abundance: .
j_gene: TRBJ2-3

CDR3aa: CSARDPTTDTQYF
CDR3nt: TGCAGTGCTAGAGATCCGACCACAGATACGCAGTATTTT
d_gene: .
v_gene: TRBV20-1
abundance: many
j_gene: TRBJ2-3

CDR3aa: CSVERLSTDTQYF
CDR3nt: TGCAGCGTTGAGAGGCTGAGCACAGATACGCAGTATTTT
d_gene: .
v_gene: TRBV29-1
abundance: .
j_gene: TRBJ2-3

CDR3aa: CASSSSWGDTGELFF
CDR3nt: TGTGCCAGCAGCTCTAGTTGGGGAGACACCGGGGAGCTGTTTTTT
d_gene: .
v_gene: TRBV7-2
abundance: few
j_gene: TRBJ2-2

CDR3aa: CASSPGAHTYNEQFF
CDR3nt: TGTGCCAGCAGTCCAGGGGCGCATACCTACAATGAGCAGTTCTTC
d_gene: .
v_gene: TRBV3-1
abundance: .
j_gene: TRBJ2-1

CDR3aa: CASRDGINQPQHF
CDR3nt: TGTGCCAGCAGGGACGGAATCAATCAGCCCCAGCATTTT
d_gene: .
v_gene: TRBV6-1
abundance: many
j_gene: TRBJ1-5

CDR3aa: CASSSAGQGWTEAFF
CDR3nt: TGTGCCAGCAGTTCCGCCGGACAGGGGTGGACTGAAGCTTTCTTT
d_gene: TRBD1
v_gene: TRBV6-2/TRBV6-3
abundance: .
j_gene: TRBJ1-1

CDR3aa: CASSSTSRDNTGELFF
CDR3nt: TGCGCCAGCAGCTCCACTAGCAGGGATAACACCGGGGAGCTGTTTTTT
d_gene: .
v_gene: TRBV5-1
abundance: many
j_gene: TRBJ2-2

CDR3aa: CASSYSGGPYGYTF
CDR3nt: TGTGCCAGCAGTTACTCGGGCGGACCCTATGGCTACACCTTC
d_gene: .
v_gene: TRBV6-5
abundance: .
j_gene: TRBJ1-2

CDR3aa: CASSSGQIRSGANVLTF
CDR3nt: TGCGCCAGCAGCTCCGGACAGATTAGGTCTGGGGCCAACGTCCTGACTTTC
d_gene: .
v_gene: TRBV5-1
abundance: many
j_gene: TRBJ2-6

CDR3aa: CASSLRGYEQVGTEAFF
CDR3nt: TGCGCCAGCAGCCTAAGGGGGTATGAGCAAGTGGGCACTGAAGCTTTCTTT
d_gene: .
v_gene: TRBV4-1
abundance: .
j_gene: TRBJ1-1

CDR3aa: CASSLEPTGATEAFF
CDR3nt: TGCGCCAGCAGCTTGGAACCTACAGGGGCCACTGAAGCTTTCTTT
d_gene: TRBD1
v_gene: TRBV5-1
abundance: .
j_gene: TRBJ1-1

CDR3aa: CSVPSRASVATNEKLFF
CDR3nt: TGCAGTGTTCCGTCCAGGGCCTCCGTTGCAACTAATGAAAAACTGTTTTTT
d_gene: .
v_gene: TRBV20-1
abundance: few
j_gene: TRBJ1-4

CDR3aa: CATIKQGSTEAFF
CDR3nt: TGTGCCACAATCAAACAGGGAAGCACTGAAGCTTTCTTT
d_gene: .
v_gene: TRBV5-4
abundance: .
j_gene: TRBJ1-1

CDR3aa: CASSLSYGTGRQPQHF
CDR3nt: TGTGCCAGCAGCCTCAGTTACGGGACAGGACGTCAGCCCCAGCATTTT
d_gene: TRBD1
v_gene: TRBV6-2/TRBV6-3
abundance: .
j_gene: TRBJ1-5

CDR3aa: CASTQRNRGTYNEQFF
CDR3nt: TGTGCCAGCACCCAAAGAAACCGGGGAACCTACAATGAGCAGTTCTTC
d_gene: .
v_gene: TRBV7-6
abundance: .
j_gene: TRBJ2-1

CDR3aa: CASSAGRPGPPEEQYF
CDR3nt: TGTGCCAGCAGCGCAGGAAGACCCGGGCCCCCGGAAGAGCAGTACTTC
d_gene: .
v_gene: TRBV9
abundance: few
j_gene: TRBJ2-7

CDR3aa: CATQRQGDSTEAFF
CDR3nt: TGTGCCACCCAAAGGCAGGGCGATAGCACTGAAGCTTTCTTT
d_gene: .
v_gene: TRBV7-2
abundance: few
j_gene: TRBJ1-1

CDR3aa: CASSRQGGQRDSYEQYF
CDR3nt: TGCGCCAGCAGCCGACAGGGGGGTCAGAGGGACTCCTACGAGCAGTACTTC
d_gene: TRBD1
v_gene: TRBV4-3
abundance: many
j_gene: TRBJ2-7

CDR3aa: CASSFLTSGDRTDTQYF
CDR3nt: TGCGCCAGCAGCTTCCTGACTAGCGGGGACCGCACAGATACGCAGTATTTT
d_gene: TRBD2
v_gene: TRBV5-1
abundance: few
j_gene: TRBJ2-3

CDR3aa: CSASPVPGANVLTF
CDR3nt: TGCAGTGCTAGCCCTGTTCCTGGGGCCAACGTCCTGACTTTC
d_gene: .
v_gene: TRBV20-1
abundance: .
j_gene: TRBJ2-6

CDR3aa: CSATILNYGYTF
CDR3nt: TGCAGTGCCACCATTCTCAACTATGGCTACACCTTC
d_gene: .
v_gene: TRBV20-1
abundance: .
j_gene: TRBJ1-2

CDR3aa: CASSTPGSYGYTF
CDR3nt: TGTGCCAGCAGTACCCCGGGATCCTATGGCTACACCTTC
d_gene: .
v_gene: TRBV27
abundance: .
j_gene: TRBJ1-2

CDR3aa: CSVPGPTGELFF
CDR3nt: TGCAGCGTTCCGGGTCCGACCGGGGAGCTGTTTTTT
d_gene: .
v_gene: TRBV29-1
abundance: .
j_gene: TRBJ2-2

CDR3aa: CASGTKATDTQYF
CDR3nt: TGTGCCAGTGGTACTAAGGCTACAGATACGCAGTATTTT
d_gene: .
v_gene: TRBV9
abundance: few
j_gene: TRBJ2-3

CDR3aa: CASSFRGQASNQPQHF
CDR3nt: TGCGCCAGCAGCTTTAGAGGACAGGCTAGCAATCAGCCCCAGCATTTT
d_gene: TRBD1
v_gene: TRBV5-1
abundance: .
j_gene: TRBJ1-5

CDR3aa: CASSQGHGRDTQYF
CDR3nt: TGTGCCAGCAGCCAAGGGCACGGTCGGGATACGCAGTATTTT
d_gene: .
v_gene: TRBV3-1
abundance: few
j_gene: TRBJ2-3

CDR3aa: CASSPIAGTTTYGYTF
CDR3nt: TGCGCCAGCAGCCCAATAGCCGGGACAACCACTTATGGCTACACCTTC
d_gene: .
v_gene: TRBV5-1
abundance: .
j_gene: TRBJ1-2

CDR3aa: CATSDAASGRETQYF
CDR3nt: TGTGCCACCAGTGATGCCGCTAGCGGGAGAGAGACCCAGTACTTC
d_gene: TRBD2
v_gene: TRBV24-1
abundance: many
j_gene: TRBJ2-5

CDR3aa: CASSQATWYTEAFF
CDR3nt: TGTGCCAGCAGCCAAGCGACTTGGTACACTGAAGCTTTCTTT
d_gene: .
v_gene: TRBV14
abundance: few
j_gene: TRBJ1-1

CDR3aa: CASSLDPGRAYEQYF
CDR3nt: TGTGCCAGCAGCTTGGATCCCGGGAGGGCCTACGAGCAGTACTTC
d_gene: TRBD2
v_gene: TRBV5-4
abundance: few
j_gene: TRBJ2-7

CDR3aa: CASSYSISGQGYYEQYF
CDR3nt: TGTGCCAGCAGTTACTCGATATCAGGACAAGGGTACTACGAGCAGTACTTC
d_gene: .
v_gene: TRBV6-5
abundance: many
j_gene: TRBJ2-7

CDR3aa: CSAEADMNTEAFF
CDR3nt: TGCAGTGCAGAAGCGGACATGAACACTGAAGCTTTCTTT
d_gene: .
v_gene: TRBV20-1
abundance: .
j_gene: TRBJ1-1

CDR3aa: CSEADLGTQYF
CDR3nt: TGCAGTGAAGCGGACTTGGGCACGCAGTATTTT
d_gene: .
v_gene: TRBV20-1
abundance: many
j_gene: TRBJ2-3

CDR3aa: CASSLGLAREQFF
CDR3nt: TGTGCCAGCAGCTTAGGCCTAGCGCGTGAGCAGTTCTTC
d_gene: .
v_gene: TRBV7-3
abundance: few
j_gene: TRBJ2-1

CDR3aa: CASSPPGQATYEQYF
CDR3nt: TGTGCCAGCTCACCACCGGGACAGGCGACTTACGAGCAGTACTTC
d_gene: TRBD1
v_gene: TRBV18
abundance: .
j_gene: TRBJ2-7

CDR3aa: CASSRPQGYEQYF
CDR3nt: TGTGCCAGCAGCCGCCCTCAGGGTTACGAGCAGTACTTC
d_gene: .
v_gene: TRBV4-2
abundance: many
j_gene: TRBJ2-7

CDR3aa: CASSLWTDSYEQYF
CDR3nt: TGTGCCAGCAGTTTATGGACGGACAGCTACGAGCAGTACTTC
d_gene: .
v_gene: TRBV28
abundance: .
j_gene: TRBJ2-7